These 5 T cell receptor beta chains originate from one sample sequenced in a study of patients and donors after allogeneic stem cell transplantation. In TCRdb, the RT-PCR reads were re-called with MiXCR into one record per CDR3 protein. Of a few hundred thousand distinct CDR3 sequences in the sample, over 30% are singletons; the top ten hold around a tenth. Sequenced: blood, either unsorted or a sorted T cell fraction (not recorded which). Receptors were obtained from a human donor who was either an allogeneic HSCT recipient or a stem cell or donor lymphocyte infusion donor (not recorded which). It is not recorded whose cells these are; they may come from a transplant donor.

This clonotype was seen once. The chain combines TRBV7-3 with TRBJ1-1; 7 positions match TRBD1. The V segment lost 2 bases and the J segment 4 bases; nucleotides outside the gene matches: 7. The CDR3 is 15 amino acids. Germline loops: CDR1 SGHTA, CDR2 FQGTGA. For the CDR3, the DNA is TGTGCCAGCAGCTTATCACCCAGGGGGGTCACTGAAGCTTTCTTT. It encodes CASSLSPRGVTEAFF.

This clonotype appeared a few times. The chain is built from TRBV20-1 and TRBJ1-1; D uncertain. The germline gives CDR1 DFQATT, CDR2 SNEGSKA (reference sequence). The V end lost 4 bases, the J end lost 0 bases, and 12 bases lay between the germline ends. The CDR3 loop spans 14 amino acids. The DNA of the CDR3 is TGCAGTGCTACCGACGGTTTCATGAACACTGAAGCTTTCTTT. Translating gives CSATDGFMNTEAFF.

The chain carries TRBV29-1 and TRBJ2-7, with no clear D. This CDR3 region has 13 residues. In germline, CDR1 is SQVTM, CDR2 ANQGSEA. Trimming removed 4 bases from V and 3 bases from J, with 13 bases in between. The CDR3 region is CSVVFPIDYEQYF. CDR3 coding DNA: TGCAGCGTTGTATTTCCAATTGACTACGAGCAGTACTTC.

V is TRBV5-1 and J is TRBJ1-6; D may be TRBD1 (6 bases). The CDR3 extends over 15 amino acids. V lost 2 bases and J 5 bases, leaving 11 bases between the germline ends. The germline CDR1 and CDR2 sequences are SGHRS and YFSETQ. CDR3 coding DNA: TGCGCCAGCAGCTTTCAGGGGCAGAATAATTCACCCCTCCACTTT. Translating it yields CASSFQGQNNSPLHF.

The chain employs TRBV5-4 and TRBJ1-3; no definite D call. This CDR3 is built from 16 residues. Germline V gives CDR1 SGHNT, CDR2 YYREEE (reference sequence). Deletions cut 2 bases from V and 0 bases from J, with 12 bases between. CDR3 DNA sequence: TGTGCCAGCAGCTTAGGTGGGCCGAACTCTGGAAACACCATATATTTT. It encodes CASSLGGPNSGNTIYF.